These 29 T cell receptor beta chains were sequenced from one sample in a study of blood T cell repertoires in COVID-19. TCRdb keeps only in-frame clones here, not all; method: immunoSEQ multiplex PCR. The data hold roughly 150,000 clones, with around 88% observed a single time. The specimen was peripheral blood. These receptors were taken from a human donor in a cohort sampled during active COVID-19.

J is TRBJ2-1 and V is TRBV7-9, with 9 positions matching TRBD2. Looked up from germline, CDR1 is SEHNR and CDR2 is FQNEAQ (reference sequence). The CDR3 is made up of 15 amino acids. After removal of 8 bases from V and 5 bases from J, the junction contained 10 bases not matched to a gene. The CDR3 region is CASSPAGGPNNEQFF. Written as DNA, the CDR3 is TGTGCCAGCTCCCCTGCGGGAGGGCCTAACAATGAGCAGTTCTTC. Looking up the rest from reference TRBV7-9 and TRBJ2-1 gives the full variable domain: DTGVSQNPRHKITKRGQNVTFRCDPISEHNRLYWYRQTLGQGPEFLTYFQNEAQLEKSRLLSDRFSAERPKGSFSTLEIQRTEQGDSAMYLCASSPAGGPNNEQFFGPGTRLTVL.

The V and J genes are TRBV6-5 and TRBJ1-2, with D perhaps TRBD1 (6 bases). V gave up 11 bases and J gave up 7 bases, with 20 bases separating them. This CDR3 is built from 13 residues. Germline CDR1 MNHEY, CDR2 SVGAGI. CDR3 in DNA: TGTGCCGGAACCGGGACATCCTGGAGTGGCTACACCTTC. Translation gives CAGTGTSWSGYTF.

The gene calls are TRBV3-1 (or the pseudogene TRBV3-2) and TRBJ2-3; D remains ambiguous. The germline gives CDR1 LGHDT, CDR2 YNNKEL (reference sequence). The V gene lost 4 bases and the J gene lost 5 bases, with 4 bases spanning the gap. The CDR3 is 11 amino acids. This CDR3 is CASSLKDTQYF. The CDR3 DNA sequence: TGTGCCAGCAGCCTTAAAGATACGCAGTATTTT.

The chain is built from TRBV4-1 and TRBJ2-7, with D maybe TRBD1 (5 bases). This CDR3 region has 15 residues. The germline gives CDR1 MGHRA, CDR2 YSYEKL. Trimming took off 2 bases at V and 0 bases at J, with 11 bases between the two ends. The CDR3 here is CASSQIDSASYEQYF. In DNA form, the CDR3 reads TGCGCCAGCAGCCAAATCGACAGCGCCTCCTACGAGCAGTACTTC.

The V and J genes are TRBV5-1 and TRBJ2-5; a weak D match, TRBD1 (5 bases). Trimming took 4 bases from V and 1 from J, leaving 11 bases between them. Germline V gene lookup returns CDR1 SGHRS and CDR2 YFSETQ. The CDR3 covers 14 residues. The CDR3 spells CASSQNQGQETQYF. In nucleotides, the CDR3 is TGCGCCAGCAGCCAGAATCAGGGCCAAGAGACCCAGTACTTC.

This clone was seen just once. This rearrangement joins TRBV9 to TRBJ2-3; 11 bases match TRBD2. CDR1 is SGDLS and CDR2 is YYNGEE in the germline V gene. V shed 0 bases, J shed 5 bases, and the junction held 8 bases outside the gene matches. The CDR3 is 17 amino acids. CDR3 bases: TGTGCCAGCAGCGTAGACCTTAGCGGGGGGGCCGTAGATACGCAGTATTTT. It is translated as CASSVDLSGGAVDTQYF.

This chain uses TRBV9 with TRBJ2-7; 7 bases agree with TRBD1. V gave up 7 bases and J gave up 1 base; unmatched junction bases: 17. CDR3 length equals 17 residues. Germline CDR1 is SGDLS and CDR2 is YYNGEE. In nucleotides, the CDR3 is TGTGCCAGCGTATCCGGGACAGCCCCAGACCTTTCCTACGAGCAGTACTTC. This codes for CASVSGTAPDLSYEQYF.

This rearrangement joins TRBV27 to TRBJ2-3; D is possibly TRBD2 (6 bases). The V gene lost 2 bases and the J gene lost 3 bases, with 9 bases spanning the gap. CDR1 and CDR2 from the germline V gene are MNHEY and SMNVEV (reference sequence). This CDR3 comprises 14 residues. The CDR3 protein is CASSLPGVTDTQYF. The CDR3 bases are TGTGCCAGCAGTTTACCGGGAGTGACAGATACGCAGTATTTT.

The CDR3 loop reads CASSANPPGLGGNEQFF. The CDR3 DNA is TGTGCCAGCAGTGCGAACCCACCGGGACTAGGGGGAAATGAGCAGTTCTTC. V is TRBV2 and J is TRBJ2-1; 8 bases map to TRBD2. The V segment lost 4 bases and the J segment 7 bases; nucleotides outside the gene matches: 15. The germline V gene encodes CDR1 SNHLY and CDR2 FYNNEI. This CDR3 is built from 17 residues.

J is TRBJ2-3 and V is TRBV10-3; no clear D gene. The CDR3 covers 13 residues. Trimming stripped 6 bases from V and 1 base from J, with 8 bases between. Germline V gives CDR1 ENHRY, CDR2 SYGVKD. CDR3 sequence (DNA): TGTGCCATCAGATCTGCGGGCACAGATACGCAGTATTTT. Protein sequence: CAIRSAGTDTQYF.

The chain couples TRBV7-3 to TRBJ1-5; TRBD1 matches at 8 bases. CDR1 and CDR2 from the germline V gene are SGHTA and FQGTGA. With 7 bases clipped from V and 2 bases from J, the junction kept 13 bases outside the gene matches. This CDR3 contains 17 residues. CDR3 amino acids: CASILDRGYRGNQPQHF. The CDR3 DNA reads TGTGCCAGCATACTCGACAGGGGATATAGGGGCAATCAGCCCCAGCATTTT. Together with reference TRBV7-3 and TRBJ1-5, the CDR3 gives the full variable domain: GAGVSQTPSNKVTEKGKYVELRCDPISGHTALYWYRQSLGQGPEFLIYFQGTGAADDSGLPNDRFFAVRPEGSVSTLKIQRTERGDSAVYLCASILDRGYRGNQPQHFGDGTRLSIL.

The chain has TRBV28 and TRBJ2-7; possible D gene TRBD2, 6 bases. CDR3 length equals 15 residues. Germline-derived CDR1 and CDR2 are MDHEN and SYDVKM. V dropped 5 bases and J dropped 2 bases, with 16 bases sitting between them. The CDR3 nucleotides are TGTGCCAGCAGTCTCGCGGGACCAAGGACCTACGAGCAGTACTTC. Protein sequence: CASSLAGPRTYEQYF.

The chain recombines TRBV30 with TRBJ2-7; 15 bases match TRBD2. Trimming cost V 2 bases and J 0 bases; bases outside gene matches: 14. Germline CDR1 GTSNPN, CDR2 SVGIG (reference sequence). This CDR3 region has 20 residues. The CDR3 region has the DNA TGTGCCTGGAGTCCCGCCCGGACTAGCGGGGGGGCTAGTATCTCCTACGAGCAGTACTTC. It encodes CAWSPARTSGGASISYEQYF. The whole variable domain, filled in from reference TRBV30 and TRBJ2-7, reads SQTIHQWPATLVQPVGSPLSLECTVEGTSNPNLYWYRQAAGRGLQLLFYSVGIGQISSEVPQNLSASRPQDRQFILSSKKLLLSDSGFYLCAWSPARTSGGASISYEQYFGPGTRLTVT.

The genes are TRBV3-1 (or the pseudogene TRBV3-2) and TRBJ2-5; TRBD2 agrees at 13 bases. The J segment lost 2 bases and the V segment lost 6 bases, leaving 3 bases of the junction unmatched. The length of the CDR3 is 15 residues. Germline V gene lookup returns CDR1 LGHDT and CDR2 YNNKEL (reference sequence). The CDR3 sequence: CASRLAGGRQETQYF. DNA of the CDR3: TGTGCCAGCAGACTAGCGGGGGGGCGACAAGAGACCCAGTACTTC.

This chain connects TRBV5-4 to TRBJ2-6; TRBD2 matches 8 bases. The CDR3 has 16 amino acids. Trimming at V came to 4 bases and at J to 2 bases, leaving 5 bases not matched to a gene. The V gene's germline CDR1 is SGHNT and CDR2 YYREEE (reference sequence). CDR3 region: CASSPTGGAGANVLTF. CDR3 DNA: TGTGCCAGCAGCCCGACCGGGGGGGCTGGGGCCAACGTCCTGACTTTC. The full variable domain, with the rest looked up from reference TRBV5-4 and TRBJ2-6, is ETGVTQSPTHLIKTRGQQVTLRCSSQSGHNTVSWYQQALGQGPQFIFQYYREEENGRGNFPPRFSGLQFPNYSSELNVNALELDDSALYLCASSPTGGAGANVLTFGAGSRLTVL.

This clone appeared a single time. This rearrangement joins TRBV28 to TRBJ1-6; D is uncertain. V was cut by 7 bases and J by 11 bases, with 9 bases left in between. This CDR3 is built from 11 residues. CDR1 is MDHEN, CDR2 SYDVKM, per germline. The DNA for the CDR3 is TGTGCCAGCACCAATTTTGCACCCCTCCACTTT. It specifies CASTNFAPLHF.

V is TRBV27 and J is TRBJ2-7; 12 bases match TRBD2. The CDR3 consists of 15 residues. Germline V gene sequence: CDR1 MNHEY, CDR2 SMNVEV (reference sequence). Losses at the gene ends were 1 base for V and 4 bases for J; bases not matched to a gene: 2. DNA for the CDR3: TGTGCCAGCAGTTTATTTACTAGCGGGGGGTACGAGCAGTACTTC. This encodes CASSLFTSGGYEQYF.

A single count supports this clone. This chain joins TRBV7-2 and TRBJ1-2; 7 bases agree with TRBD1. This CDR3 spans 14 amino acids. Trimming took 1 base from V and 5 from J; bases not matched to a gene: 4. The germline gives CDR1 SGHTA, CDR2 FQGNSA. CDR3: CASSLGTGPYGYTF. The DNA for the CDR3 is TGTGCCAGCAGCTTAGGGACAGGTCCATATGGCTACACCTTC.

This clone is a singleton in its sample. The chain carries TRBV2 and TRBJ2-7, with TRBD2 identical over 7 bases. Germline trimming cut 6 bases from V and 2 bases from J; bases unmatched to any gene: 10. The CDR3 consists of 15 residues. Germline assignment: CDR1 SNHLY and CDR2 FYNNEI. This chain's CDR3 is CASRYLAATTYEQYF. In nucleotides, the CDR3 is TGTGCCAGCAGATACCTAGCGGCAACTACCTACGAGCAGTACTTC.

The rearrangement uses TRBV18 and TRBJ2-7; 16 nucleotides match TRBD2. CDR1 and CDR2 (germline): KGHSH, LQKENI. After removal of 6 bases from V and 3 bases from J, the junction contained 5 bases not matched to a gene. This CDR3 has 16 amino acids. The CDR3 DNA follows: TGTGCCAGCTCGTCGGGACTAGCGGGAGGGAGCTACGAGCAGTACTTC. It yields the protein CASSSGLAGGSYEQYF.

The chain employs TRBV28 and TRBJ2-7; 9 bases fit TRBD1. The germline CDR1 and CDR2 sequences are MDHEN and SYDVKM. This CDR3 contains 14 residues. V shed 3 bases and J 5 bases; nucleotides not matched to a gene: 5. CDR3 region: CASSLGQGVHEQYF. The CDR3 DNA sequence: TGTGCCAGCAGTTTGGGACAGGGAGTCCACGAGCAGTACTTC.

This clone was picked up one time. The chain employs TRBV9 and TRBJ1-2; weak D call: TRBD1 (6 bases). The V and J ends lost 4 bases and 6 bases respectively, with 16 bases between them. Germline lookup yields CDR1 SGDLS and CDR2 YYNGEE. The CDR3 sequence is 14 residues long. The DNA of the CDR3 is TGTGCCAGCAGCAACTTCAGGGGTGGAGATGGCTACACCTTC. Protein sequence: CASSNFRGGDGYTF.

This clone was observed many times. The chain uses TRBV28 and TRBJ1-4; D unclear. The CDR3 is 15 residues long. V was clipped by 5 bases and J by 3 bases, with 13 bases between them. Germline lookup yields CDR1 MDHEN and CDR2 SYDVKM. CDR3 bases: TGTGCCAGCAGTCCCCCGGGTGCTTCTAATGAAAAACTGTTTTTT. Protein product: CASSPPGASNEKLFF.

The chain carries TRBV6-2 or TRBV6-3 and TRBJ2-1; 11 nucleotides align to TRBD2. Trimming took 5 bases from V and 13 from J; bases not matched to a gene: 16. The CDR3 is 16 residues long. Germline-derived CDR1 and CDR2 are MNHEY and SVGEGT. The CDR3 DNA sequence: TGTGCCAGCAGTCGAATACGCGGACAACTAGCGGGGGCACAGTTCTTC. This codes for CASSRIRGQLAGAQFF.

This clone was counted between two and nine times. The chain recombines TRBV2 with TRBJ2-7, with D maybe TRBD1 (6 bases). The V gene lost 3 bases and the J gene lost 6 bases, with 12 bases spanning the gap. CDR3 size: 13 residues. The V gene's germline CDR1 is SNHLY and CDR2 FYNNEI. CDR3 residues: CASSDTGTVEQYF. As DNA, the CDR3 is TGTGCCAGCAGTGACACAGGGACGGTCGAGCAGTACTTC.

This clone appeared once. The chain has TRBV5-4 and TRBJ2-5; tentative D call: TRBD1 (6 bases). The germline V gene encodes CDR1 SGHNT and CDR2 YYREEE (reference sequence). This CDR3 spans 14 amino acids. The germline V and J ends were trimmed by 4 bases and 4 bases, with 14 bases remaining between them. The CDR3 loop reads CASSRDNGRETQYF. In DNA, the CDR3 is TGTGCCAGCAGCCGGGACAATGGGCGAGAGACCCAGTACTTC.

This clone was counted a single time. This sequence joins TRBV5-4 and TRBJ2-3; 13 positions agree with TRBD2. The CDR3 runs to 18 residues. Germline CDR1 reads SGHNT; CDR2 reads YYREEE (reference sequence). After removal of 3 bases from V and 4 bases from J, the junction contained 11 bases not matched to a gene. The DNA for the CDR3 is TGTGCCAGCAGCTCTCCAACTAGCGGGGGGGCCTTTGCAGATACGCAGTATTTT. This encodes CASSSPTSGGAFADTQYF.

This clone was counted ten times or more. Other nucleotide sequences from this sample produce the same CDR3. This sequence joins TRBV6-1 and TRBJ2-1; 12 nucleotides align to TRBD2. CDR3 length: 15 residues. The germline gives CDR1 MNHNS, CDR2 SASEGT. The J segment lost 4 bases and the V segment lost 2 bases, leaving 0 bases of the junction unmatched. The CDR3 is CASSELAGGYNEQFF. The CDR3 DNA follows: TGTGCCAGCAGTGAACTAGCGGGAGGGTACAATGAGCAGTTCTTC.

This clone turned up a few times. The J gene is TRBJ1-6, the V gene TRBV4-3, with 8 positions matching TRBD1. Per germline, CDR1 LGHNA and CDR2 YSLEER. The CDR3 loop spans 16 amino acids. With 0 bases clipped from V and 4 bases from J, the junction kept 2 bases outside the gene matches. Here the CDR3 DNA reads TGCGCCAGCAGCCAAGATCAGGGGGCGTATAATTCACCCCTCCACTTT. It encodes CASSQDQGAYNSPLHF.